Listed below are T cell receptor beta chains from one sample, sequenced in a study of blood T cell repertoires in COVID-19. Repertoires were generated with immunoSEQ multiplex PCR, while TCRdb's copy carries only in-frame clones and drops some. The sample comprises 45,000 or so clones, approximately 87% of which are singletons, and around 3.6% rests with the top ten. Sequenced sample: peripheral blood. The source of these receptors is a man aged 40-49 years with COVID-19, enrolled during active disease. Each CDR3 is given with its conserved first and last residue. The order of the fields is V gene, D gene, clone size, J gene, CDR3 DNA, CDR3 protein. A D gene is named only where the DNA matches it firmly. Clone size is not always given. Where it is, it says once, few, many or a class for expanded clones.

TRBV19	TRBD1	.	TRBJ2-1	TGTGCCAGTAGTATAGGACAGGGGGCATACAATGAGCAGTTCTTC	CASSIGQGAYNEQFF
TRBV5-1	TRBD1	once	TRBJ1-2	TGCGCCAGCAGCCCGACAGGGTCTTCGGTAATTGACTATGGCTACACCTTC	CASSPTGSSVIDYGYTF
TRBV19	TRBD2	.	TRBJ2-7	TGTGCCAGTAGTAGCGGGAGCTCCTACGAGCAGTACTTC	CASSSGSSYEQYF
TRBV3-1/TRBV3-2	TRBD1	.	TRBJ1-1	TGTGCCAGCAGCCAACAGACAGGGCGTGGGGGGACTGAAGCTTTCTTT	CASSQQTGRGGTEAFF
TRBV4-1	.	few	TRBJ1-5	TGCGCCAGCAGCCAAGCAGGGTATGGCAATCAGCCCCAGCATTTT	CASSQAGYGNQPQHF
TRBV28	TRBD2	.	TRBJ2-3	TGTGCCAGCAGTTTGGCTACTAGCGTCACAGATACGCAGTATTTT	CASSLATSVTDTQYF
TRBV5-1	TRBD1	once	TRBJ2-5	TGCGCCAGCAGTCATCCGACAGGGAAAGAGACCCAGTACTTC	CASSHPTGKETQYF
TRBV6-5	TRBD1	.	TRBJ1-1	TGTGCCAGACCGACAGGGAGGCACACTGAAGCTTTCTTT	CARPTGRHTEAFF
TRBV30	.	.	TRBJ1-1	TGTGCCTGGAGCCCCAGGGTGAACACTGAAGCTTTCTTT	CAWSPRVNTEAFF
TRBV5-1	.	few	TRBJ1-2	TGCGCCAGCAGCTTGGGCAGGCTCTATGGCTACACCTTC	CASSLGRLYGYTF
TRBV6-1	.	.	TRBJ2-2	TGTGCCAGCAGTGAAACGGCAGGGTTGTCACCCGGGGAGCTGTTTTTT	CASSETAGLSPGELFF
TRBV5-6	.	once	TRBJ2-7	TGTGCCAGCAGCTTTCGACCCGGAGTGGAGCAGTACTTC	CASSFRPGVEQYF
TRBV7-9	.	.	TRBJ2-2	TGTGCCAGCAGCCCTTCTAGCATACCCGGGGAGCTGTTTTTT	CASSPSSIPGELFF
TRBV6-5	.	.	TRBJ1-1	TGTGCCAGCAGTTGGGAGAGGAACACTGAAGCTTTCTTT	CASSWERNTEAFF
TRBV7-9	.	.	TRBJ2-3	TGTGCCAGCAACCTGGCGGGCGACGATACGCAGTATTTT	CASNLAGDDTQYF
TRBV28	.	.	TRBJ1-1	TGTGCCAGCAGTATACCCCTTGAGGCGGACACTGAAGCTTTCTTT	CASSIPLEADTEAFF
TRBV29-1	TRBD1	.	TRBJ2-3	TGCAGCGTTGAAGTAGGACAGGGAGATACGCAGTATTTT	CSVEVGQGDTQYF
TRBV19	TRBD2	few	TRBJ2-3	TGTGCCAGTAGAGTTAGCGGGGGGGGAGATACGCAGTATTTT	CASRVSGGGDTQYF
TRBV2	.	.	TRBJ1-1	TGTGCCAGCAGTGTGTTTGGGGCGAACAGTCTGAACACTGAAGCTTTCTTT	CASSVFGANSLNTEAFF
TRBV28	.	.	TRBJ2-4	TGTGCCAGCAGTTTGGGGAGCATAGCCAAAAACATTCAGTACTTC	CASSLGSIAKNIQYF
TRBV5-1	TRBD1	.	TRBJ2-2	TGCGCCAGCAGCTTGTGGCAGGGGGCATCCACCGGGGAGCTGTTTTTT	CASSLWQGASTGELFF
TRBV9	TRBD2	.	TRBJ2-3	TGTGCCAGCAGCGTAGCCCGCGGGGGGGGCGCGGGAGATACGCAGTATTTT	CASSVARGGGAGDTQYF
TRBV6-7	TRBD2	.	TRBJ2-7	TGTGCCAGCAGTTATAGGCGGGAGAAGTACTTC	CASSYRREKYF
TRBV19	TRBD1	.	TRBJ1-6	TGTGCCAGTAGTACCCGACAGGGGGTTTTATCACCCCTCCACTTT	CASSTRQGVLSPLHF
TRBV10-3	TRBD1	once	TRBJ1-5	TGTGCCGCTAAACAGGGGTCCGGCCAGCCCCAGCATTTT	CAAKQGSGQPQHF
TRBV5-1	TRBD2	once	TRBJ2-7	TGCGCCAGCAGCTTCAGCCTAGCGGACGAGCAGTACTTC	CASSFSLADEQYF
TRBV19	TRBD1	.	TRBJ1-2	TGTGCCAGTAGTATAGACGGCCAGGGGGCCAAATTCTACACCTTC	CASSIDGQGAKFYTF
TRBV5-4	TRBD1	.	TRBJ2-1	TGTGCCAGCAGCTTGGCCAAAGGAACGACAGGGAGCTCCTACAATGAGCAGTTCTTC	CASSLAKGTTGSSYNEQFF
TRBV24-1	TRBD1	.	TRBJ2-2	TGTGCCACCAGTGATTGGGGGACAGGGGCCGTGAACACCGGGGAGCTGTTTTTT	CATSDWGTGAVNTGELFF
TRBV12-5	TRBD2	.	TRBJ2-3	TGTGCTAGTGGTTTGCCGACTAGCGGGCTAGATACGCAGTATTTT	CASGLPTSGLDTQYF
TRBV7-2	.	.	TRBJ2-7	TGTGCCAGCAGTCAGGGACTCTCGAGCTCCTACGAGCAGTACTTC	CASSQGLSSSYEQYF
TRBV6-1	.	.	TRBJ1-6	TGTGCCAGCAGTGAATTCTTTGGAGGGGCCTCACCCCTCCACTTT	CASSEFFGGASPLHF
TRBV5-6	TRBD2	.	TRBJ2-5	TGTGCCAGCAGCTTGTCTAGCGGGAGTGAGACCCAGTACTTC	CASSLSSGSETQYF
TRBV6-4	TRBD1	.	TRBJ1-5	TGTGCCAGCAGTGACTTGGACAGGGGAGAACAGCCCCAGCATTTT	CASSDLDRGEQPQHF
TRBV18	TRBD2	.	TRBJ2-5	TGTGCCAGCTCACCAGCATACCAATCCGGGACTAGCGGGGGGGCCAGAGAGACCCAGTACTTC	CASSPAYQSGTSGGARETQYF
TRBV10-3	.	.	TRBJ1-3	TGTGCCATCAGTGACATGGTGGGACACTCTGGAAACACCATATATTTT	CAISDMVGHSGNTIYF
TRBV19	TRBD2	.	TRBJ2-1	TGTGCCAGTAGTATAATCCGGCTAGCGGGGGCCTACAATGAGCAGTTCTTC	CASSIIRLAGAYNEQFF
TRBV12-3/TRBV12-4	.	.	TRBJ1-2	TGTGCCAGCAGTTTGTCAGTCTATGGCTACACCTTC	CASSLSVYGYTF
TRBV2	.	.	TRBJ1-1	TGTGCCAGCAGTCCTCGGAGAGAGGGAGCCTCGGCTGAAGCTTTCTTT	CASSPRREGASAEAFF
TRBV13	.	.	TRBJ2-1	TGTGCCAGCAGCTTAGGGTCAGTTCTTTACAATGAGCAGTTCTTC	CASSLGSVLYNEQFF
TRBV6-1	.	once	TRBJ2-7	TGTGCCAGCAGTGAAGCAGTCAGGGGCAACGAGCAGTACTTC	CASSEAVRGNEQYF
TRBV30	.	.	TRBJ2-7	TGTGCCTGGAGCCGAGACTCCTACGAGCAGTACTTC	CAWSRDSYEQYF
TRBV3-1/TRBV3-2	.	.	TRBJ2-1	TGTGCCAGCAGCCTCTACTACAATGAGCAGTTCTTC	CASSLYYNEQFF
TRBV7-9	.	.	TRBJ2-1	TGTGCCAGCAGCCATTTGAGTAATGAGCAGTTCTTC	CASSHLSNEQFF
TRBV5-6	TRBD2	.	TRBJ2-3	TGTGCCAGCAGCTTGGCGGGAGGCCCGGATACGCAGTATTTT	CASSLAGGPDTQYF
TRBV20-1	.	.	TRBJ2-3	TGCAGTGCTACCTACACAGATACGCAGTATTTT	CSATYTDTQYF
TRBV7-9	TRBD1	.	TRBJ2-7	TGTGCCAGCAGCTCCGGGACAGGGATTGCCCACGAGCAGTACTTC	CASSSGTGIAHEQYF